This entry lists 11 T cell receptor beta chains sequenced from one sample in a study of T cell repertoires in cytomegalovirus infection. Their cognate antigens are unknown. TCRdb itself ran the reads through MiXCR, one entry per CDR3 protein. The sample has a few hundred thousand distinct CDR3 sequences, about 33% seen once. The starting material was cultured PBMCs, obtained from culture after CMV antigen stimulation. Every receptor here comes from a human donor in good health (CMV status not recorded). Some clones in this sample may be carry-over from other donors' samples.

This clonotype was observed a few times. J is TRBJ2-1 and V is TRBV6-6; TRBD2 matches at 8 bases. V dropped 4 bases and J dropped 4; count of bases not matched to a gene: 21. The CDR3 covers 20 residues. Germline V gene lookup returns CDR1 MNHNY and CDR2 SVGAGI (reference sequence). The CDR3 region is CASSFMRAGAHSGFYNEQFF. The DNA of the CDR3 is TGTGCCAGCAGTTTCATGAGAGCGGGAGCACATTCGGGGTTTTACAATGAGCAGTTCTTC.

The chain couples TRBV20-1 to TRBJ2-3; the D gene is possibly TRBD1 (5 bases). V lost 2 bases, J lost 2 bases, and 17 bases lay in between. Germline CDR1 is DFQATT and CDR2 is SNEGSKA (reference sequence). This CDR3 region has 16 residues. CDR3 protein: CSARSPRSGPTDTQYF. In nucleotides, the CDR3 is TGCAGTGCTAGATCCCCTAGGTCAGGGCCCACAGATACGCAGTATTTT.

The sample holds a few counts of this clonotype. CDR3 coding DNA: TGTGCCACCCGTCCCCCGAGGCTCGTGAACACTGAAGCTTTCTTT. Its translation: CATRPPRLVNTEAFF. V is TRBV28 and J is TRBJ1-1; no clear D. Germline assignment: CDR1 MDHEN and CDR2 SYDVKM. Trimming left V 10 bases short and J 0 bases short, with 18 bases between. The CDR3 is 15 residues long.

CDR3 in DNA: TGTGCCACCAGCAGAGTAAGGATGAACACTGAAGCTTTCTTT. Residues: CATSRVRMNTEAFF. The gene calls are TRBV15 and TRBJ1-1; D unclear. CDR1 is LNHNV and CDR2 is YYDKDF in the germline V gene (reference sequence). CDR3 length: 14 residues. V gave up 1 base and J gave up 0 bases, with 6 bases separating them.

This clonotype occurred a few times. V gene TRBV11-2 combines with J gene TRBJ2-4, with D perhaps being TRBD1 or TRBD2 (5 bases each). CDR3 length equals 15 residues. V was cut by 5 bases and J by 9 bases, with 20 bases left in between. The germline V gene encodes CDR1 SGHAT and CDR2 FQNNGV. CDR3 DNA sequence: TGTGCCAGCAGCCATCGGAGTGACGAGGGGAGCATTCAGTACTTC. Translated: CASSHRSDEGSIQYF.

This clonotype was detected only a few times. This chain links TRBV7-2 with TRBJ1-4; TRBD1 might be the D (5 bases). V lost 1 base and J lost 8, with 14 bases in between. Germline values: CDR1 SGHTA, CDR2 FQGNSA. The CDR3 covers 15 residues. Here the CDR3 reads CASSLVGGGGEKLFF. As DNA, the CDR3 is TGTGCCAGCAGCTTAGTCGGGGGTGGAGGGGAAAAACTGTTTTTT.

This clonotype has ten or more counts. V is TRBV7-2 and J is TRBJ1-2; D gene uncertain. The CDR3 totals 12 residues. Germline V gene sequence: CDR1 SGHTA, CDR2 FQGNSA. V was pared by 1 base and J by 5 bases, with 5 bases between. The CDR3 region has the DNA TGTGCCAGCAGCTTAGGGAGGTATGGCTACACCTTC. It yields the protein CASSLGRYGYTF.

The chain couples TRBV7-2 to TRBJ2-3, with 11 bases identical to TRBD2. CDR3 length: 17 residues. V gave up 5 bases and J gave up 2 bases; unmatched junction bases: 9. CDR1 SGHTA and CDR2 FQGNSA come from the germline V gene. CDR3 residues: CASSPRRLAGSTDTQYF. The CDR3 DNA is TGTGCCAGCAGCCCCAGACGACTAGCGGGGTCCACAGATACGCAGTATTTT.

In its sample, this clonotype was seen many times. J is TRBJ1-2 and V is TRBV7-2; no reliable D call. The CDR3 has 14 residues. The V end lost 1 base, the J end lost 3 bases, and 9 bases lay between the germline ends. Germline CDR1 and CDR2: SGHTA and FQGNSA. CDR3 sequence reads: CASSLVESDYGYTF. The DNA of the CDR3 is TGTGCCAGCAGCTTAGTTGAGAGCGACTATGGCTACACCTTC.

This clonotype occurred a few times. V and J are TRBV7-6 and TRBJ2-1; 12 bases line up with TRBD2. The CDR3 is 18 residues long. V shed 11 bases, J shed 4 bases, and the junction held 18 bases outside the gene matches. Per the germline V gene, CDR1 is SGHVS and CDR2 is FNYEAQ. For the CDR3, the DNA is TGTGCCGCAGCGGGGGGTCGACTAGCGGGAGACCAATACAATGAGCAGTTCTTC. Residues: CAAAGGRLAGDQYNEQFF.

The rearrangement joins TRBV5-1 to TRBJ2-2; TRBD1 aligns across 8 bases. The CDR3 loop spans 14 amino acids. Germline lookup yields CDR1 SGHRS and CDR2 YFSETQ. The V segment lost 4 bases and the J segment 6 bases; nucleotides outside the gene matches: 5. The CDR3 DNA reads as TGCGCCAGCAGCCGGGACAGGCCTGCCGGGGAGCTGTTTTTT. Protein: CASSRDRPAGELFF.